This T cell receptor (beta chain) is drawn from a study of blood T cell repertoires in COVID-19. Study context: Whether acute or convalescent, the COVID-19 samples came from the United States, Italy and Spain. In each case, the material was cDNA or gDNA derived from T cells, B-cell-depleted T cells, or PBMCs.

Authors' data handling: Reference gene primer amplification in the assay estimated nucleated cell counts. Profiled with immunoSEQ multiplex PCR; TCRdb holds only in-frame clones, not every one. That table furnishes V, J and clone size, whereas the DNA furnished D and trimming. The sample lists about 150,000 clones, 80% to 90% seen once, with 2.5% to 3% in the top ten. V was pared by 0 bases and J by 0 bases, with 9 bases between. The CDR3 sequence is 16 residues long. Germline values: CDR1 LGHDT, CDR2 YNNKEL (reference sequence). The clonotype originates from a man in his sixties with active or convalescent COVID-19. This chain links TRBV3-1 (or the pseudogene TRBV3-2) with TRBJ1-3; D is possibly TRBD1 (5 bases). The specimen sequenced was peripheral blood. CDR3 bases: TGTGCCAGCAGCCAAGAGACAGCGTTCTCTGGAAACACCATATATTTT. Protein product: CASSQETAFSGNTIYF.